Below, 2 T cell receptor beta chains from the same sample are listed, as sequenced in a study of identical twins (TCRdb year 2016). Preparation of the library involved 5' RACE. The instrument given in TCRdb is Illumina HiSeq 2000. TCRdb reran the public reads through fastp at Q25 and MiXCR, keeping productive beta chains. Each entry merges the rows of one CDR3 protein and shows their most common DNA and genes. The sample records around 960,000 distinct CDR3 sequences, approximately 13% of which are singletons. The ten largest account for roughly 1.5% of the sample. These data were also reused for a study on yellow fever vaccine responses in identical twins.

The sample comprised PBMCs. All receptors derive from a woman between 18 and 30 years old in good health.

This clonotype was seen more than once but under ten times. The chain is built from TRBV7-2 and TRBJ2-1; the match to TRBD2 covers 7 bases. The CDR3 loop spans 15 amino acids. The V segment lost 4 bases and the J segment 9 bases; nucleotides outside the gene matches: 12. Germline-derived CDR1 and CDR2 are SGHTA and FQGNSA. The CDR3 spells CASSWDSSGIIEQFF. CDR3 sequence (DNA): TGTGCCAGCAGCTGGGACTCGAGCGGGATTATTGAGCAGTTCTTC. The variable domain in full, completed from reference TRBV7-2 and TRBJ2-1, reads GAGVSQSPSNKVTEKGKDVELRCDPISGHTALYWYRQSLGQGLEFLIYFQGNSAPDKSGLPSDRFSAERTGGSVSTLTIQRTQQEDSAVYLCASSWDSSGIIEQFFGPGTRLTVL.

This clonotype has more than one count but fewer than ten. V usage is TRBV7-7 and J usage is TRBJ2-1, with D perhaps being TRBD1 or TRBD2 (5 bases each). The V gene lost 5 bases and the J gene lost 8 bases, with 13 bases spanning the gap. CDR1 is SSHAT, CDR2 FNYEAQ, per germline (reference sequence). This CDR3 has 13 amino acids. The CDR3 region is CASSQTGLHEQFF. In nucleotides, the CDR3 is TGTGCCAGCAGCCAAACGGGGCTCCATGAGCAGTTCTTC.